These 32 T cell receptor beta chains were all obtained from the same sample, sequenced in a study of blood T cell repertoires in COVID-19. Sequenced by immunoSEQ multiplex PCR; TCRdb stores in-frame clones only, minus some. The table includes under 300,000 clones, about 88% detected once. Sequencing used peripheral blood. Receptors were obtained from a middle-aged woman who had recovered from COVID-19.

The V gene is TRBV5-4, the J gene TRBJ1-2; D remains unclear. Per germline, CDR1 SGHNT and CDR2 YYREEE (reference sequence). This CDR3 has 16 amino acids. V was pared by 3 bases and J by 1 base, with 16 bases between. The CDR3 region is CASSSPGGVFNYGYTF. The CDR3 nucleotides read TGTGCCAGCAGCTCCCCCGGCGGGGTTTTTAACTATGGCTACACCTTC.

The V and J genes are TRBV2 and TRBJ2-7, with 7 positions matching TRBD1. This CDR3 comprises 14 residues. CDR1 is SNHLY, CDR2 FYNNEI, per germline. V was clipped by 7 bases and J by 6 bases; unmatched bases: 12. The CDR3 nucleotides are TGTGCCAGCATCCAAGAGGACAGGTTACCCGAGCAGTACTTC. It is translated as CASIQEDRLPEQYF.

A few counts support this clone. CDR3 in amino acids: CASSPRDMVSYEQYF. As DNA, the CDR3 is TGTGCCAGCAGCCCCCGGGACATGGTCTCCTACGAGCAGTACTTC. The chain has TRBV5-5 and TRBJ2-7, with D tentatively TRBD1 (6 bases). Germline V gives CDR1 SGHKS, CDR2 YYEKEE (reference sequence). This CDR3 has 15 residues. V dropped 4 bases and J dropped 0 bases, with 14 bases sitting between them.

The rearrangement links TRBV25-1 to TRBJ1-2; TRBD1 matches 7 bases. CDR1 MGHDK and CDR2 SYGVNS come from the germline V gene. The V gene end was trimmed by 6 bases and the J gene end by 7 bases; junction bases not matched to a gene: 5. CDR3 length: 12 residues. CDR3 amino acids: CASSEQGLGYTF. The DNA for the CDR3 is TGTGCCAGCAGCGAACAGGGGCTTGGCTACACCTTC.

This chain links TRBV11-1 with TRBJ2-7; TRBD1 matches 8 bases. The CDR3 has 16 amino acids. Germline V gene data show CDR1 as SGHAT and CDR2 as FQDESV (reference sequence). The junction had 6 bases not matched to a gene; V was cut back by 0 bases and J by 2 bases. CDR3 bases: TGTGCCAGCAGCTTAGCCTCGGGACAGGCCCCCTACGAGCAGTACTTC. Translating gives CASSLASGQAPYEQYF.

The gene calls are TRBV20-1 and TRBJ2-3, with TRBD1 matching over 7 bases. Germline CDR1 is DFQATT and CDR2 is SNEGSKA (reference sequence). The CDR3 has 11 amino acids. J was trimmed by 5 bases and V by 5 bases; bases with no gene match: 1. In DNA form, the CDR3 reads TGCAGTGCTCAGGGGGAAGATACGCAGTATTTT. This encodes CSAQGEDTQYF.

The rearrangement joins TRBV28 to TRBJ2-4, with TRBD2 matching over 15 bases. J lost 1 base, V lost 2 bases, and 6 bases had no gene match. Germline V gene sequence: CDR1 MDHEN, CDR2 SYDVKM. The CDR3 is made up of 19 amino acids. The CDR3 is CASSLGLAGGQVAKNIQYF. CDR3 coding DNA: TGTGCCAGCAGTTTAGGACTAGCGGGAGGGCAGGTGGCCAAAAACATTCAGTACTTC.

The table lists this clone with a count of one. The V call is TRBV5-1, the J call TRBJ1-5, with 10 bases identical to TRBD1. The germline CDR1 and CDR2 sequences are SGHRS and YFSETQ. This CDR3 region has 14 residues. The trim removed 4 bases at V and 4 bases at J, leaving 2 bases unmatched. The CDR3 DNA reads as TGCGCCAGCAGCCCGGACAGGGGGAATCAGCCCCAGCATTTT. This codes for CASSPDRGNQPQHF.

The V call is TRBV5-1, the J call TRBJ2-2, with TRBD2 identical over 11 bases. The CDR3 consists of 16 residues. Germline-derived CDR1 and CDR2 are SGHRS and YFSETQ. V lost 0 bases and J lost 4; bases outside the gene matches: 2. The CDR3 bases are TGCGCCAGCAGCTTGGGGGGGACTAGCGGCACCGGGGAGCTGTTTTTT. It is translated as CASSLGGTSGTGELFF.

This chain links TRBV3-1 (or the pseudogene TRBV3-2) with TRBJ2-7; 10 nucleotides line up with TRBD2. The V and J ends lost 5 bases and 6 bases, in that order; junction bases with no gene match: 7. CDR1 LGHDT and CDR2 YNNKEL come from the germline V gene (reference sequence). The CDR3 is 14 residues long. CDR3 loop: CASSARLAGSEQYF. The CDR3 bases are TGTGCCAGCAGCGCCCGACTAGCGGGTTCCGAGCAGTACTTC.

The chain recombines TRBV25-1 with TRBJ1-3; D gene unclear. Germline V gene lookup returns CDR1 MGHDK and CDR2 SYGVNS. This CDR3 region has 16 residues. The ends were cut back, 0 bases at V and 0 bases at J, with 9 bases in the middle. In DNA form, the CDR3 reads TGTGCCAGCAGTGAATATACGTCAGTCTCTGGAAACACCATATATTTT. Translation gives CASSEYTSVSGNTIYF.

The genes are TRBV7-3 and TRBJ2-5, with 11 bases that match TRBD2. Looked up from germline, CDR1 is SGHTA and CDR2 is FQGTGA. V lost 4 bases and J lost 5; bases outside the gene matches: 24. The CDR3 length is 21 residues. CDR3 residues: CASSSTGGRGIAGGPSETQYF. Written as DNA, the CDR3 is TGTGCCAGCAGCTCCACGGGGGGGAGAGGAATAGCGGGAGGGCCCTCGGAGACCCAGTACTTC.

CDR3 nucleotide sequence: TGTGCCAGCAGTGAACAGGGGAATTTCAATCAGCCCCAGCATTTT. It encodes CASSEQGNFNQPQHF. The chain uses TRBV6-1 and TRBJ1-5, with D possibly TRBD1 on 6 matching bases. The germline V gene has CDR1 MNHNS and CDR2 SASEGT. Trimming stripped 2 bases from V and 3 bases from J, with 11 bases between. The CDR3 runs to 15 residues.

The chain employs TRBV13 and TRBJ1-1, with unresolved D. This CDR3 is 12 amino acids long. The germline V gene has CDR1 PRHDT and CDR2 FYEKMQ (reference sequence). V was trimmed by 3 bases and J by 8 bases, leaving 10 bases between them. CDR3 nucleotides: TGTGCCAGCAGCTTCTCGACTCCCGAAGCTTTCTTT. Translation: CASSFSTPEAFF.

The chain joins TRBV7-2 to TRBJ2-5, with 9 bases matching TRBD2. The CDR3 length is 17 residues. CDR1 is SGHTA and CDR2 is FQGNSA in the germline V gene. V gave up 4 bases and J gave up 5 bases; unmatched junction bases: 14. The CDR3, as DNA: TGTGCCAGCAGCTCTGGTGGTTCTAGCGGGGTGAGGGAGACCCAGTACTTC. This translates into CASSSGGSSGVRETQYF.

This chain links TRBV9 with TRBJ2-7, with TRBD2 as a possible D gene (5 bases). There are 13 residues in the CDR3. The V and J ends lost 3 bases and 6 bases respectively, with 13 bases between them. CDR1 is SGDLS and CDR2 is YYNGEE in the germline V gene. The CDR3 reads CASSATRYGEQYF. The CDR3, as DNA: TGTGCCAGCAGCGCCACTAGATACGGCGAGCAGTACTTC.

The chain combines TRBV2 with TRBJ1-5; D gene ambiguous. Germline CDR1 is SNHLY and CDR2 is FYNNEI. The V end was cut by 6 bases, the J end by 3 bases, with 12 bases between. The CDR3 is 14 amino acids. The chain's CDR3 is CASRRPSVNQPQHF. In nucleotides, the CDR3 is TGTGCCAGCAGACGACCCAGCGTCAATCAGCCCCAGCATTTT. Based on the CDR3 plus reference TRBV2 and TRBJ1-5, the full variable domain is EPEVTQTPSHQVTQMGQEVILRCVPISNHLYFYWYRQILGQKVEFLVSFYNNEISEKSEIFDDQFSVERPDGSNFTLKIRSTKLEDSAMYFCASRRPSVNQPQHFGDGTRLSIL.

The chain has TRBV2 and TRBJ2-7; D is possibly TRBD2 (6 bases). Germline loops: CDR1 SNHLY, CDR2 FYNNEI. Trimming pared 9 bases from V and 2 bases from J, leaving 17 bases between. This CDR3 spans 14 amino acids. CDR3 DNA sequence: TGTGCCAGGGGGGGTGGAGTGGGCCCCTACGAGCAGTACTTC. As protein: CARGGGVGPYEQYF.

For the CDR3, the DNA is TGTGCCAGCAGCTATACTAGCGGCAAAGAGACCCAGTACTTC. Translated: CASSYTSGKETQYF. The rearrangement uses TRBV11-3 and TRBJ2-5; 8 bases map to TRBD2. There are 14 residues in the CDR3. Germline-derived CDR1 and CDR2 are SGHNT and YENEEA. J was trimmed by 3 bases and V by 4 bases; bases with no gene match: 4.

Only a few counts were recorded for this clone. The genes are TRBV14 and TRBJ1-3; 7 nucleotides line up with TRBD1. The CDR3 runs to 15 residues. CDR1 and CDR2 from the germline V gene are SGHDN and FVKESK. J lost 3 bases, V lost 4 bases, and 6 bases had no gene match. The CDR3 bases are TGTGCCAGCAGCCGAGACAGGGCGCTTGGAAACACCATATATTTT. Translated, it gives CASSRDRALGNTIYF.

The rearrangement uses TRBV11-2 and TRBJ2-7, with TRBD2 matching over 9 bases. Germline CDR1 SGHAT, CDR2 FQNNGV. The CDR3 covers 16 residues. V was clipped by 4 bases and J by 5 bases; unmatched bases: 12. The CDR3 loop reads CASSSPAGLASDEQYF. The DNA for the CDR3 is TGTGCCAGCAGCTCCCCCGCGGGACTAGCAAGTGACGAGCAGTACTTC.

This clone was counted a few times. The V and J genes are TRBV7-9 and TRBJ2-7; possible D gene TRBD2, 6 bases. CDR1 is SEHNR, CDR2 FQNEAQ, per germline (reference sequence). V dropped 5 bases and J dropped 3 bases, with 11 bases sitting between them. The CDR3 loop spans 13 amino acids. CDR3 nucleotides: TGTGCCAGCAGCCCGGACTATTTCTACGAGCAGTACTTC. Translation gives CASSPDYFYEQYF.

The chain is built from TRBV9 and TRBJ1-6; 7 bases are shared with TRBD1. The V gene end was trimmed by 3 bases and the J gene end by 7 bases; junction bases not matched to a gene: 4. From germline, CDR1 is SGDLS and CDR2 YYNGEE. CDR3 length: 14 residues. CDR3 in amino acids: CASSAPGGNSPLHF. DNA for the CDR3: TGTGCCAGCAGCGCCCCAGGGGGGAATTCACCCCTCCACTTT.

The J gene is TRBJ2-5, the V gene TRBV4-2; 11 positions match TRBD2. V shed 11 bases, J shed 2 bases, and the junction held 4 bases outside the gene matches. The germline gives CDR1 LGHNA, CDR2 YNFKEQ. This CDR3 is built from 13 residues. CDR3: CASGTSGQETQYF. The DNA of the CDR3 is TGTGCCTCAGGGACTAGCGGACAAGAGACCCAGTACTTC.

This chain joins TRBV10-3 and TRBJ1-2; D is uncertain. The CDR3 consists of 15 residues. Trimming shortened V by 1 base and J by 4 bases, and 13 bases separated the two germline ends. Germline CDR1 reads ENHRY; CDR2 reads SYGVKD. The CDR3 nucleotides are TGTGCCATCAGTGAGTTGGGCCCTACTGGCTATGGCTACACCTTC. Protein sequence: CAISELGPTGYGYTF.

The CDR3 here is CASSMTSSTDTQYF. The CDR3 DNA is TGTGCCAGCAGCATGACTAGTTCCACAGATACGCAGTATTTT. This chain links TRBV27 with TRBJ2-3; possible D gene TRBD2, 6 bases. The ends were cut back, 6 bases at V and 2 bases at J, with 12 bases in the middle. The CDR3 is made up of 14 amino acids. Germline V CDR1 and CDR2: MNHEY, SMNVEV (reference sequence).

V is TRBV5-1 and J is TRBJ2-3; weak D call: TRBD1 (6 bases). This CDR3 is 15 amino acids long. The V end was cut by 6 bases, the J end by 2 bases, with 16 bases between. CDR1 and CDR2 from the germline V gene are SGHRS and YFSETQ. This CDR3 reads CASTITGTNTDTQYF. CDR3 DNA sequence: TGCGCCAGCACCATAACCGGGACAAACACAGATACGCAGTATTTT.

This clone was detected once. The chain couples TRBV18 to TRBJ2-3; 12 bases map to TRBD2. The CDR3 is 15 residues long. With V trimmed by 8 bases and J by 6 bases, 9 bases remained unmatched. Germline-derived CDR1 and CDR2 are KGHSH and LQKENI. CDR3 protein: CASALLAGGLDTQYF. The CDR3 bases are TGTGCCAGCGCCTTACTAGCGGGAGGTCTCGATACGCAGTATTTT.

The chain carries TRBV6-2 or TRBV6-3 and TRBJ1-2, with D possibly being TRBD1 (6 bases). The CDR3 consists of 15 residues. Germline values: CDR1 MNHEY, CDR2 SVGEGT. Deletions cut 2 bases from V and 2 bases from J, with 12 bases between. DNA of the CDR3: TGTGCCAGCAGTTACGCTTCAGGGGCGAACTATGGCTACACCTTC. This encodes CASSYASGANYGYTF.

The chain combines TRBV19 with TRBJ1-4; D might be TRBD1 (6 bases). V dropped 6 bases and J dropped 10 bases, with 18 bases sitting between them. Germline V CDR1 and CDR2: LNHDA, SQIVND (reference sequence). CDR3 size: 14 residues. The CDR3 DNA reads as TGTGCCAGTAGCCTGACAGGAGACGGAGGAAAACTGTTTTTT. The encoded protein is CASSLTGDGGKLFF.

The rearrangement joins TRBV6-1 to TRBJ2-5, with 7 nucleotides matching TRBD1. This CDR3 is built from 16 residues. Germline CDR1 MNHNS, CDR2 SASEGT. The ends lost 3 bases at V and 2 bases at J; junction bases unmatched: 9. The CDR3 DNA reads as TGTGCCAGCAGTGAGGCGCAGGGGGTGATTCAAGAGACCCAGTACTTC. Translating gives CASSEAQGVIQETQYF.

V usage is TRBV7-6 and J usage is TRBJ1-2; 9 nucleotides agree with TRBD1. CDR1 and CDR2 from the germline V gene are SGHVS and FNYEAQ. The CDR3 is 17 amino acids. Unmatched junction bases numbered 14, after V lost 1 base and J lost 8 bases. CDR3 amino acids: CASSLVPGTGKVVGYTF. The CDR3 DNA sequence: TGTGCCAGCAGCTTAGTCCCCGGGACAGGGAAAGTCGTAGGCTACACCTTC.